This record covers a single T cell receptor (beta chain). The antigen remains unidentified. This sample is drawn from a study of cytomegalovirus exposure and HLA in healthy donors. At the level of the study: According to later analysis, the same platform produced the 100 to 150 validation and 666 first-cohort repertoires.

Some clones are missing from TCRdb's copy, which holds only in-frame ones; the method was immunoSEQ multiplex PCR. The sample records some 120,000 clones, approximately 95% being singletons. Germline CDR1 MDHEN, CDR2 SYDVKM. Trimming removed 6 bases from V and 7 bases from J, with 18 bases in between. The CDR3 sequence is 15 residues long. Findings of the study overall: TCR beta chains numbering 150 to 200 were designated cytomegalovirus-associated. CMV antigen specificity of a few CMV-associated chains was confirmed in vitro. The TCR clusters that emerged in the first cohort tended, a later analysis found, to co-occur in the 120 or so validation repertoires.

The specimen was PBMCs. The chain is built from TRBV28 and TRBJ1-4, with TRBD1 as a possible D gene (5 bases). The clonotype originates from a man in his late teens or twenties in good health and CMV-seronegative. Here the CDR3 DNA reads TGTGCCAGCAGCACGATGACGGAGGGGCTTGAAAAACTGTTTTTT. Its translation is CASSTMTEGLEKLFF.